This T cell receptor (beta chain) was sequenced in a study of blood T cell repertoires in COVID-19. Trimming left V 4 bases short and J 0 bases short, with 15 bases between. Looked up from germline, CDR1 is SGHDT and CDR2 is YYEEEE. The CDR3 extends over 16 amino acids. Original processing methods: Reference gene primer amplification gave nucleated cell count estimates. Clones were sequenced by immunoSEQ multiplex PCR, and TCRdb holds only the in-frame ones, with some missing. That table gives V, J and clone size, and the DNA gave D and trimming. The sample yields fewer than 450,000 clones, about 88% seen once.

Material for sequencing was peripheral blood. This clonotype was obtained from a woman aged 70-85 years with COVID-19, enrolled during active disease. This chain joins TRBV5-6 and TRBJ2-3; D may be TRBD2 (5 bases). The chain's CDR3 is CASSTIGRASTDTQYF. The DNA of the CDR3 is TGTGCCAGCAGCACAATTGGGCGGGCAAGCACAGATACGCAGTATTTT.